The 24 T cell receptor beta chains below were found in one sample sequenced in a study of shared clonotypes between healthy human individuals. Measured with immunoSEQ multiplex PCR; TCRdb has only the in-frame clones, and not every one. The sample contains about 980,000 clones, approximately 76% of which appear only once. The sample taken for sequencing was memory CD4+ T cells sorted from blood. Subset: CD45RA-negative fraction. The receptors derive from a man between 18 and 29 years old in good health.

CDR3 DNA: TGTGCCAGACTCCCGGGACGGAAGAACACTGAAGCTTTCTTT. This codes for CARLPGRKNTEAFF. The chain combines TRBV21-1 with TRBJ1-1. TRBV21-1 is a pseudogene locus. The CDR3 has 14 residues.

The chain has TRBV30 and TRBJ1-1; maybe TRBD1 (6 bases). This CDR3 has 13 residues. V was trimmed by 7 bases and J by 3 bases, leaving 15 bases between them. In germline, CDR1 is GTSNPN, CDR2 SVGIG (reference sequence). CDR3 bases: TGTGCCTTGAAAGGGGACATCTACACTGAAGCTTTCTTT. Translated: CALKGDIYTEAFF.

Notes on this clone: The sample holds other DNA sequences that translate to the same CDR3. The rearrangement uses TRBV30 and TRBJ1-2; D gene unclear. V lost 0 bases and J 8 bases, leaving 10 bases between the germline ends. The CDR3 loop spans 12 amino acids. Germline V gene sequence: CDR1 GTSNPN, CDR2 SVGIG (reference sequence). The CDR3 nucleotides read TGTGCCTGGAGTGTACAATACAACGGCTACACCTTC. Translated: CAWSVQYNGYTF.

J is TRBJ1-2 and V is TRBV4-1; no reliable D call. Per germline, CDR1 MGHRA and CDR2 YSYEKL. The length of the CDR3 is 14 residues. V lost 0 bases to trimming and J lost 8 bases, with 13 bases between them. The CDR3 DNA reads TGCGCCAGCAGCCAAGATCTCGGTGGGTTAGGCTACACCTTC. Residues: CASSQDLGGLGYTF.

The chain combines TRBV4-1 with TRBJ1-4, with TRBD1 matching 9 bases. CDR3 length equals 13 residues. Unmatched junction bases numbered 3, after V lost 6 bases and J lost 7 bases. Germline-derived CDR1 and CDR2 are MGHRA and YSYEKL. The CDR3 loop is CASRRQGGEKLFF. CDR3 bases: TGCGCCAGCAGACGACAGGGGGGTGAAAAACTGTTTTTT.

This clone was counted a few times. The chain uses TRBV10-3 and TRBJ1-6; 11 bases fit TRBD1. Germline V gene sequence: CDR1 ENHRY, CDR2 SYGVKD. The CDR3 totals 15 residues. The ends lost 2 bases at V and 7 bases at J; junction bases unmatched: 1. The CDR3 region has the DNA TGTGCCATCAGTGAGGGGACAGGGGGAAATTCACCCCTCCACTTT. Amino acid sequence: CAISEGTGGNSPLHF.

The rearrangement joins TRBV5-1 to TRBJ2-5; 8 bases fit TRBD2. Germline-derived CDR1 and CDR2 are SGHRS and YFSETQ. V dropped 4 bases and J dropped 1; count of bases not matched to a gene: 9. The CDR3 runs 16 residues. CDR3 nucleotides: TGCGCCAGCAGCCCGGATTGGGCGGGAGGCCAAGAGACCCAGTACTTC. It translates to CASSPDWAGGQETQYF.

The chain has TRBV15 and TRBJ1-3, with 9 bases that match TRBD1. Looked up from germline, CDR1 is LNHNV and CDR2 is YYDKDF (reference sequence). This CDR3 has 16 residues. After removal of 4 bases from V and 0 bases from J, the junction contained 4 bases not matched to a gene. The CDR3 bases are TGTGCCACCAGCAAACAGACAGGGGGCTCTGGAAACACCATATATTTT. Translation: CATSKQTGGSGNTIYF.

This rearrangement joins TRBV28 to TRBJ2-3; 11 bases are shared with TRBD2. V dropped 6 bases and J dropped 0; count of bases not matched to a gene: 5. This CDR3 has 16 amino acids. The germline V gene encodes CDR1 MDHEN and CDR2 SYDVKM. CDR3 DNA sequence: TGTGCCAGCAGCCGTACTAGCGGGAGTAGCACAGATACGCAGTATTTT. Translated: CASSRTSGSSTDTQYF.

This rearrangement joins TRBV14 to TRBJ1-3; 11 bases map to TRBD1. After removal of 3 bases from V and 1 base from J, the junction contained 11 bases not matched to a gene. The CDR3 totals 19 residues. Germline V gene data show CDR1 as SGHDN and CDR2 as FVKESK. The DNA of the CDR3 is TGTGCCAGCAGCCATTCGGGACAGGGGGGATTGTGGTCTGGAAACACCATATATTTT. The encoded protein is CASSHSGQGGLWSGNTIYF.

This chain uses TRBV29-1 with TRBJ1-2; the D gene is possibly TRBD1 (5 bases). The CDR3 totals 15 residues. Trimming took 2 bases from V and 6 from J, leaving 19 bases between them. CDR1 is SQVTM and CDR2 is ANQGSEA in the germline V gene. In DNA form, the CDR3 reads TGCAGCGTTGAACTGCTAGGACAAATGATCCATGGCTACACCTTC. It encodes CSVELLGQMIHGYTF.

The genes are TRBV19 and TRBJ1-5; 8 nucleotides match TRBD1. The junction had 8 bases not matched to a gene; V was cut back by 8 bases and J by 2 bases. Germline CDR1 LNHDA, CDR2 SQIVND (reference sequence). The length of the CDR3 is 15 residues. The DNA for the CDR3 is TGTGCCAGTCTTCAGGGGGCGAGAGGCAATCAGCCCCAGCATTTT. It translates to CASLQGARGNQPQHF.

The rearrangement links TRBV30 to TRBJ1-3, with D perhaps matching TRBD1 (5 bases). The CDR3 runs to 11 residues. Trimming removed 0 bases from V and 9 bases from J, with 6 bases in between. The V gene's germline CDR1 is GTSNPN and CDR2 SVGIG (reference sequence). The CDR3 sequence: CAWSVGGTIYF. The CDR3 nucleotides read TGTGCCTGGAGTGTCGGGGGCACCATATATTTT.

J is TRBJ1-6 and V is TRBV15; D call uncertain. The CDR3 runs to 14 residues. CDR1 is LNHNV and CDR2 is YYDKDF in the germline V gene (reference sequence). Trimming pared 0 bases from V and 12 bases from J, leaving 12 bases between. CDR3: CATSREWMVEPLHF. The CDR3 DNA sequence: TGTGCCACCAGCAGAGAATGGATGGTAGAACCCCTCCACTTT.

The V gene is TRBV5-1, the J gene TRBJ1-6; possibly TRBD1 for D (5 bases). This CDR3 comprises 14 residues. Germline V gene lookup returns CDR1 SGHRS and CDR2 YFSETQ. The V and J ends lost 0 bases and 10 bases respectively, with 11 bases between them. CDR3 nucleotide sequence: TGCGCCAGCAGCTTGGCCGGGGGTGGCTCACCCCTCCACTTT. Residues: CASSLAGGGSPLHF.

J is TRBJ1-4 and V is TRBV15, with 7 bases identical to TRBD1. The ends lost 3 bases at V and 0 bases at J; junction bases unmatched: 4. The CDR3 loop spans 16 amino acids. Germline V gives CDR1 LNHNV, CDR2 YYDKDF (reference sequence). Here the CDR3 reads CATSRDQGATNEKLFF. CDR3 DNA sequence: TGTGCCACCAGCAGGGATCAGGGGGCAACTAATGAAAAACTGTTTTTT.

The chain couples TRBV6-6 to TRBJ1-5; TRBD1 aligns across 8 bases. The germline gives CDR1 MNHNY, CDR2 SVGAGI (reference sequence). Trimming at V came to 2 bases and at J to 4 bases, leaving 1 base not matched to a gene. The CDR3 is 14 residues long. This CDR3 is CASSYGTGNQPQHF. DNA for the CDR3: TGTGCCAGCAGTTACGGGACAGGTAATCAGCCCCAGCATTTT.

The J gene is TRBJ2-5, the V gene TRBV27; the match to TRBD1 covers 10 bases. The germline gives CDR1 MNHEY, CDR2 SMNVEV (reference sequence). The V segment lost 5 bases and the J segment 4 bases; nucleotides outside the gene matches: 7. The CDR3 extends over 15 amino acids. As DNA, the CDR3 is TGTGCCAGCAGTATCCGGGACAGGGGTAGAGAGACCCAGTACTTC. Residues: CASSIRDRGRETQYF.

The chain employs TRBV10-1 and TRBJ2-7, with D perhaps TRBD1 or TRBD2 (5 bases each). Trimming took 3 bases from V and 7 from J, leaving 16 bases between them. Germline V gene sequence: CDR1 WNHNN, CDR2 SYGVQD (reference sequence). CDR3 length: 14 residues. The CDR3 DNA reads TGCGCCAGCAGTGACGGGACCACTTATAGGGAGCAGTACTTC. It yields the protein CASSDGTTYREQYF.

There are many counts of this clone. This chain links TRBV6-5 with TRBJ1-4; D might be TRBD1 (6 bases). V gave up 6 bases and J gave up 5 bases, with 13 bases separating them. Per the germline V gene, CDR1 is MNHEY and CDR2 is SVGAGI. The CDR3 spans 14 residues. As DNA, the CDR3 is TGTGCCAGCAGCGTCGGACAGCTGAATGAAAAACTGTTTTTT. Its translation: CASSVGQLNEKLFF.

The chain uses TRBV29-1 and TRBJ2-1; D possibly uses TRBD1 or TRBD2 (5 bases each). V shed 4 bases and J shed 9 bases, with 34 bases lying between them. The CDR3 length is 19 residues. Germline V gene lookup returns CDR1 SQVTM and CDR2 ANQGSEA. CDR3 protein: CSVVSGIYFGGDDTSEQFF. The CDR3 DNA reads as TGCAGCGTTGTTTCTGGCATTTACTTTGGGGGAGACGATACAAGTGAGCAGTTCTTC.

The chain couples TRBV4-3 to TRBJ2-2; D is undetermined. V dropped 4 bases and J dropped 6 bases, with 15 bases sitting between them. The CDR3 has 15 residues. CDR1 LGHNA and CDR2 YSLEER come from the germline V gene. The CDR3 DNA sequence: TGCGCCAGCAGCCGCCGGTTTCCCGAGGCCGGGGAGCTGTTTTTT. Protein: CASSRRFPEAGELFF.

In its sample, this clone was seen a few times. The chain has TRBV7-9 and TRBJ1-2; D unclear. The length of the CDR3 is 11 residues. Trimming cost V 0 bases and J 8 bases, with 4 bases left between them. Germline CDR1 reads SEHNR; CDR2 reads FQNEAQ (reference sequence). The DNA for the CDR3 is TGTGCCAGCAGCTTAGCGTGGGGCTACACCTTC. Translated, it gives CASSLAWGYTF.

Concerning this clone itself: The identical CDR3 is also encoded by other nucleotide sequences in the sample. The rearrangement links TRBV6-6 to TRBJ2-2; D possibly corresponds to TRBD2 (6 bases). CDR1 is MNHNY, CDR2 SVGAGI, per germline (reference sequence). The germline V and J ends were trimmed by 6 bases and 4 bases, with 12 bases remaining between them. The CDR3 has 14 amino acids. This chain's CDR3 is CASRPGTPTGELFF. CDR3 nucleotide sequence: TGTGCCAGCAGGCCCGGGACTCCCACCGGGGAGCTGTTTTTT.